The 23 T cell receptor beta chains reported below all come from one sample, sequenced in a study of CD8 T cells in ankylosing spondylitis. Study-level results: What seemed typical of ankylosing spondylitis blood was a TCR beta motif built from several highly homologous variants.

These receptors have no identified antigens. MiXCR was run by TCRdb on the 5' RACE reads, yielding one entry per CDR3 protein. Of under 950,000 distinct CDR3 sequences listed, roughly 20% are singletons. The sequenced sample consisted of blood, either unsorted or a sorted T cell fraction (not recorded which). Every receptor here comes from a male donor with ankylosing spondylitis.

This clonotype was detected only a few times. V usage is TRBV5-6 and J usage is TRBJ2-5; 7 nucleotides match TRBD2. This CDR3 spans 11 amino acids. The germline CDR1 and CDR2 sequences are SGHDT and YYEEEE. The V segment lost 5 bases and the J segment 11 bases; nucleotides outside the gene matches: 6. The CDR3 DNA follows: TGTGCCAGCAGGAGAGGACTAGAGCAGTACTTC. Protein product: CASRRGLEQYF.

This clonotype was observed a few times. The chain is built from TRBV29-1 and TRBJ2-1; the D is unclear. V was trimmed by 6 bases and J by 1 base, leaving 7 bases between them. The CDR3 has 12 residues. The germline gives CDR1 SQVTM, CDR2 ANQGSEA. The CDR3 DNA is TGCAGCGTAGGGAATTCCTACAATGAGCAGTTCTTC. As protein: CSVGNSYNEQFF.

This clonotype has only a few counts. This chain links TRBV12-3 or TRBV12-4 with TRBJ2-1; D uncertain. The V end was cut by 6 bases, the J end by 8 bases, with 11 bases between. This CDR3 has 12 residues. Here the CDR3 reads CASRAPWDEQFF. As DNA, the CDR3 is TGTGCCAGCAGGGCCCCTTGGGATGAGCAGTTCTTC.

Only a few counts were recorded for this clonotype. V is TRBV20-1 and J is TRBJ2-1; D is possibly TRBD1 (5 bases). Germline CDR1 is DFQATT and CDR2 is SNEGSKA (reference sequence). Trimming took 1 base from V and 7 from J, leaving 14 bases between them. This CDR3 contains 14 residues. The CDR3 DNA reads TGCAGTGCTAGAGCTTTTCCAGGGTGGAATGAGCAGTTCTTC. Translation: CSARAFPGWNEQFF.

This clonotype has just one count. V usage is TRBV7-9 and J usage is TRBJ2-1; a possible D gene is TRBD1 (6 bases). V shed 2 bases and J shed 2 bases, with 16 bases lying between them. From germline, CDR1 is SEHNR and CDR2 FQNEAQ (reference sequence). This CDR3 has 17 amino acids. The CDR3 DNA sequence: TGTGCCAGCAGCTTACTGGGTGAGGGGGTTACCTACAATGAGCAGTTCTTC. Translating gives CASSLLGEGVTYNEQFF.

The J gene is TRBJ1-2, the V gene TRBV20-1, with 8 bases lining up with TRBD1. V dropped 3 bases and J dropped 4; count of bases not matched to a gene: 1. The CDR3 extends over 12 amino acids. Looked up from germline, CDR1 is DFQATT and CDR2 is SNEGSKA (reference sequence). The CDR3: CSASGTGYGYTF. The CDR3 region has the DNA TGCAGTGCTAGCGGGACAGGCTATGGCTACACCTTC.

This chain uses TRBV4-1 with TRBJ2-7; no definite D call. Germline CDR1 MGHRA, CDR2 YSYEKL. This CDR3 has 13 residues. The V and J ends lost 0 bases and 6 bases respectively, with 9 bases between them. As DNA, the CDR3 is TGCGCCAGCAGCCAAGATTGGCCCCTCGAGCAGTACTTC. It yields the protein CASSQDWPLEQYF.

This clonotype appeared many times. This rearrangement joins TRBV11-2 to TRBJ2-2; D remains unclear. Looked up from germline, CDR1 is SGHAT and CDR2 is FQNNGV. V lost 2 bases and J lost 6, with 19 bases in between. The CDR3 sequence is 17 residues long. CDR3 nucleotides: TGTGCCAGCAGCTTAATAGGATACCTAAACCGAGCCGGGGAGCTGTTTTTT. Translating it yields CASSLIGYLNRAGELFF. Looking up the rest from reference TRBV11-2 and TRBJ2-2 gives the full variable domain: EAGVAQSPRYKIIEKRQSVAFWCNPISGHATLYWYQQILGQGPKLLIQFQNNGVVDDSQLPKDRFSAERLKGVDSTLKIQPAKLEDSAVYLCASSLIGYLNRAGELFFGEGSRLTVL.

This clonotype came up a few times. This chain links TRBV10-3 with TRBJ2-7; tentative D call: TRBD2 (7 bases). V lost 5 bases to trimming and J lost 0 bases, with 14 bases between them. The CDR3 totals 15 residues. Germline lookup yields CDR1 ENHRY and CDR2 SYGVKD. The CDR3 here is CAISRGGAFSYEQYF. The CDR3 nucleotides are TGTGCCATCAGTCGAGGGGGGGCCTTCTCCTACGAGCAGTACTTC.

This clonotype was observed a handful of times. J is TRBJ2-2 and V is TRBV12-3 or TRBV12-4; maybe TRBD2 (6 bases). Trimming left V 7 bases short and J 9 bases short, with 18 bases between. This CDR3 is built from 14 residues. CDR3 region: CASNAHGGFRELFF. In DNA form, the CDR3 reads TGTGCCAGCAACGCTCACGGGGGATTCCGGGAGCTGTTTTTT.

There are many counts of this clonotype. The rearrangement uses TRBV12-3 or TRBV12-4 and TRBJ2-7, with no clear D. This CDR3 comprises 11 residues. The ends were cut back, 6 bases at V and 3 bases at J, with 6 bases in the middle. CDR3 DNA sequence: TGTGCCAGCAGCCCCAACTACGAGCAGTACTTC. Encoded protein: CASSPNYEQYF.

This clonotype was recorded a few times. The chain employs TRBV7-8 and TRBJ2-7, with D possibly being TRBD1 (5 bases). Germline V gene sequence: CDR1 SGHVS, CDR2 FQNEAQ. V was cut by 6 bases and J by 3 bases, with 18 bases left in between. CDR3 length: 15 amino acids. CDR3 protein: CASRSLQGPSYEQYF. Here the CDR3 DNA reads TGTGCCAGCAGGTCACTTCAGGGTCCCAGCTACGAGCAGTACTTC. The variable domain in full, with the rest retrieved from reference TRBV7-8 and TRBJ2-7, is GAGVSQSPRYKVAKRGQDVALRCDPISGHVSLFWYQQALGQGPEFLTYFQNEAQLDKSGLPSDRFFAERPEGSVSTLKIQRTQQEDSAVYLCASRSLQGPSYEQYFGPGTRLTVT.

A few counts support this clonotype. The chain carries TRBV12-3 or TRBV12-4 and TRBJ2-1; D is perhaps TRBD1 (6 bases). The CDR3 has 14 amino acids. Trimming left V 10 bases short and J 1 base short, with 14 bases between. For the CDR3, the DNA is TGTGCCATTACGATCAGGGGTTCCTACAATGAGCAGTTCTTC. It yields the protein CAITIRGSYNEQFF.

This chain connects TRBV28 to TRBJ2-3, with D possibly being TRBD2 (5 bases). CDR3 size: 17 residues. V shed 4 bases and J shed 0 bases, with 17 bases lying between them. Per germline, CDR1 MDHEN and CDR2 SYDVKM. DNA of the CDR3: TGTGCCAGCAGTTCCTCAGTAGCGCGTACTAGCACAGATACGCAGTATTTT. Amino acids: CASSSSVARTSTDTQYF.

This clonotype showed up just a few times. V is TRBV29-1 and J is TRBJ1-1; a weak D match, TRBD1 (6 bases). V lost 2 bases and J lost 4, with 8 bases in between. From germline, CDR1 is SQVTM and CDR2 ANQGSEA. The CDR3 extends over 12 amino acids. The CDR3 loop is CSVERGGTEAFF. The CDR3 nucleotides read TGCAGCGTTGAAAGGGGGGGCACTGAAGCTTTCTTT.

This clonotype is a singleton in its sample. This chain joins TRBV28 and TRBJ2-6; the match to TRBD1 covers 10 bases. Trimming removed 6 bases from V and 3 bases from J; junction bases left unmatched: 8. CDR3 length: 17 amino acids. Germline CDR1 MDHEN, CDR2 SYDVKM. The CDR3 sequence: CASRRDRGSGGANVLTF. The CDR3, as DNA: TGTGCCAGCAGGCGGGACAGGGGTAGTGGTGGGGCCAACGTCCTGACTTTC.

The sample holds a few counts of this clonotype. The V and J genes are TRBV2 and TRBJ1-5; no clear D gene. Germline CDR1 is SNHLY and CDR2 is FYNNEI. Trimming left V 3 bases short and J 6 bases short, with 18 bases between. The CDR3 has 16 amino acids. The CDR3 sequence: CASSETRRGSSQPQHF. DNA for the CDR3: TGTGCCAGCAGTGAGACGCGACGCGGGTCGAGTCAGCCCCAGCATTTT.

V is TRBV27 and J is TRBJ1-1; tentatively, D is TRBD1 (6 bases). V was cut by 8 bases and J by 6 bases, with 19 bases left in between. CDR3 size: 14 residues. Germline CDR1 is MNHEY and CDR2 is SMNVEV (reference sequence). The CDR3: CASGTLGGLPEAFF. Written as DNA, the CDR3 is TGTGCCAGCGGGACTCTCGGGGGCCTACCTGAAGCTTTCTTT.

This clonotype was seen only a few times. The CDR3 DNA sequence: TGTGCCAGCAGTTTCCGCGTGAGGACAGGGGTTCTTGCAACTAATGAAAAACTGTTTTTT. Translation gives CASSFRVRTGVLATNEKLFF. V and J are TRBV12-3 or TRBV12-4 and TRBJ1-4; 9 bases map to TRBD1. The CDR3 contains 20 residues. V gave up 3 bases and J gave up 0 bases; unmatched junction bases: 14.

This clonotype was counted between two and nine times. The rearrangement joins TRBV28 to TRBJ2-3; D ambiguous. V lost 3 bases and J 4 bases, leaving 20 bases between the germline ends. This CDR3 comprises 17 residues. Looked up from germline, CDR1 is MDHEN and CDR2 is SYDVKM. The CDR3 loop is CASSFSSAAVIPDTQYF. The CDR3 coding sequence is TGTGCCAGCAGTTTTTCAAGTGCCGCGGTAATCCCAGATACGCAGTATTTT.

The rearrangement links TRBV27 to TRBJ1-2; D call uncertain. The V gene lost 0 bases and the J gene lost 10 bases, with 3 bases spanning the gap. From germline, CDR1 is MNHEY and CDR2 SMNVEV (reference sequence). The CDR3 has 10 amino acids. CDR3 protein: CASSLSPYTF. In DNA form, the CDR3 reads TGTGCCAGCAGTTTATCCCCCTACACCTTC.

V gene TRBV30 combines with J gene TRBJ2-1; the match to TRBD1 covers 7 bases. This CDR3 region has 14 residues. V gave up 2 bases and J gave up 2 bases; unmatched junction bases: 3. Germline V gives CDR1 GTSNPN, CDR2 SVGIG (reference sequence). The CDR3 sequence is CAWSRDRPYNEQFF. The CDR3 DNA follows: TGTGCCTGGAGTCGGGACAGACCCTACAATGAGCAGTTCTTC. Full variable domain (outside the CDR3, taken from reference TRBV30 and TRBJ2-1): SQTIHQWPATLVQPVGSPLSLECTVEGTSNPNLYWYRQAAGRGLQLLFYSVGIGQISSEVPQNLSASRPQDRQFILSSKKLLLSDSGFYLCAWSRDRPYNEQFFGPGTRLTVL.

This clonotype was picked up a small number of times. The J gene is TRBJ2-1, the V gene TRBV7-1; 7 positions match TRBD2. TRBV7-1 has ORF status, its function being uncertain. The CDR3 has 22 residues. V lost 2 bases, J lost 1 base, and 23 bases stayed unmatched. Written as DNA, the CDR3 is TGTGCCAGCAGCTCAACCACCGGAGCGGGAATCATCGGGAAAAGGTCCTACAATGAGCAGTTCTTC. Encoded protein: CASSSTTGAGIIGKRSYNEQFF.